These T cell receptor beta chains were read from a single sample in a study of cytomegalovirus exposure and HLA in healthy donors. Clones were read by immunoSEQ multiplex PCR, and TCRdb kept only the in-frame ones, dropping some. This table holds about 150,000 clones, 75% found once. The sequencing input was PBMCs. The receptors derive from a man in his late teens or twenties in good health and CMV-seropositive. Each CDR3 is given with its conserved first and last residue. A D gene is named only where the DNA matches it firmly. The size field is filled for only some rows; it gives once, few, many or a size class.

j_gene,v_gene,d_gene,abundance,len,CDR3nt,CDR3aa
TRBJ2-1,TRBV7-7,TRBD1,NA,18,TGTGCCAGCAGCTCCACCGGGACAGGGGGCCTCGTCTCCAATGAGCAGTTCTTC,CASSSTGTGGLVSNEQFF
TRBJ1-4,TRBV28,NA,NA,15,TGTGCCAGCAGTTTAGAAACGCGAGGGAATGAAAAACTGTTTTTT,CASSLETRGNEKLFF
TRBJ2-7,TRBV15,TRBD1,NA,13,TGTGCCACCAGCAGCTACAACGGACAGGCCGAGTACTTC,CATSSYNGQAEYF
TRBJ1-2,TRBV28,NA,few,13,TGTGCCAGCAGCCCAGCGGGAGGTTATGGCTACACCTTC,CASSPAGGYGYTF
TRBJ2-2,TRBV28,NA,once,16,TGTGCCAGCAGTGCTAGGCGGCCTTCGAACACCGGGGAGCTGTTTTTT,CASSARRPSNTGELFF
TRBJ2-3,TRBV7-3,TRBD2,NA,14,TGTGCCAGCAGCTTAAGCGGGAGAGGAGATACGCAGTATTTT,CASSLSGRGDTQYF
TRBJ2-5,TRBV7-6,NA,NA,14,TGTGCCAGCAGCTTAAAGGGGTGGCAAGAGACCCAGTACTTC,CASSLKGWQETQYF
TRBJ1-1,TRBV5-1,TRBD1,NA,16,TGCGCCAGCAGCGAAGGGACAGGGCCTATGAACACTGAAGCTTTCTTT,CASSEGTGPMNTEAFF
TRBJ2-3,TRBV28,NA,once,15,TGTGCCAGCCGCAGCGGGCTCAGGGGGGCAGATACGCAGTATTTT,CASRSGLRGADTQYF
TRBJ2-1,TRBV7-9,TRBD2,NA,17,TGTGCCAGCAGCTTAGACCCGGGACTAGCGGGAGACAATGAGCAGTTCTTC,CASSLDPGLAGDNEQFF
TRBJ2-5,TRBV6-5,NA,NA,14,TGTGCCAGCAGGCGAACAGGGTTGGTAGAGACCCAGTACTTC,CASRRTGLVETQYF
TRBJ2-7,TRBV11-2,TRBD2,NA,15,TGTGCCAGCAGCCTAAGACTAGCGGGAGGCTACGAGCAGTACTTC,CASSLRLAGGYEQYF
TRBJ2-1,TRBV9,TRBD2,NA,15,TGTGCCAGCAGCGTAGATAGCGGGGCCTACAATGAGCAGTTCTTC,CASSVDSGAYNEQFF
TRBJ2-7,TRBV7-9,NA,NA,18,TGTTCCAGCAGCTTAGCGCCACGCGGTGGCCGTCAAGGCTACGAGCAGTACTTC,CSSSLAPRGGRQGYEQYF
TRBJ2-7,TRBV5-1,TRBD1,NA,14,TGCGCCAGCATGCCCTGGGCAGGGGGCAACGAGCAGTACTTC,CASMPWAGGNEQYF
TRBJ2-7,TRBV11-2,TRBD2,NA,15,TGTGCCAGCAGCGTCCTAGCGGGGTTAACCTACGAGCAGTACTTC,CASSVLAGLTYEQYF
TRBJ1-1,TRBV28,NA,NA,15,TGTGCCAGCAGTTCCGACAGGAGGTATAACACTGAAGCTTTCTTT,CASSSDRRYNTEAFF
TRBJ2-1,TRBV30,TRBD2,NA,15,TGTGCCTGTGATGAGGGACTACGTTTGCGGAATGAGCAGTTCTTC,CACDEGLRLRNEQFF
TRBJ2-3,TRBV5-4,NA,NA,12,TGTGCCAGCAGCTTAGGAGAGAATACGCAGTATTTT,CASSLGENTQYF
TRBJ1-4,TRBV2,TRBD1,NA,12,TGTGCCAGCAGGGCAGGGGGCGAAAAACTGTTTTTT,CASRAGGEKLFF
TRBJ1-3,TRBV2,TRBD1,NA,13,TGTGCCAGCAGGGGGACAGTAGGAAACACCATATATTTT,CASRGTVGNTIYF
TRBJ2-1,TRBV28,NA,few,12,TGTGCCAGCACCGGACAGTACAATGAGCAGTTCTTC,CASTGQYNEQFF
TRBJ2-7,TRBV27,TRBD2,once,16,TGTGCCAGCAGTCCCCTGGGAGCGGGAGGCTCCTACGAGCAGTACTTC,CASSPLGAGGSYEQYF
TRBJ2-1,TRBV10-1,TRBD2,NA,16,TGCGCCAGCAGTCTTAAGATAGCGGGAGGCTACAATGAGCAGTTCTTC,CASSLKIAGGYNEQFF
TRBJ2-5,TRBV7-7,TRBD2,NA,13,TGTGCTAGTCCGGGGGGGTTCCAAGAGACCCAGTACTTC,CASPGGFQETQYF
TRBJ1-5,TRBV10-1,NA,NA,14,TGCGCCCCCACGAGGGAGGGAGGCAATCAGCCCCAGCATTTT,CAPTREGGNQPQHF
TRBJ2-7,TRBV29-1,TRBD2,NA,13,TGCAGCGCCACACTAGCGGGAGCCTACGAGCAGTACTTC,CSATLAGAYEQYF
TRBJ2-2,TRBV7-3,NA,NA,16,TGTGCCAGCAGCTTATTGGCGGCTTTCTCGACCGGGGAGCTGTTTTTT,CASSLLAAFSTGELFF
TRBJ2-2,TRBV2,TRBD1,few,15,TGTGCCAGCAGCATCCGGGACAGGAACACCGGGGAGCTGTTTTTT,CASSIRDRNTGELFF
TRBJ2-7,TRBV27,TRBD2,NA,14,TGTGCCAGCAGTTTGGGGGGGTATTCCTACGAGCAGTACTTC,CASSLGGYSYEQYF
TRBJ2-5,TRBV5-1,NA,few,13,TGCGCCAGCAGCTTTCCAGGGGAAGAGACCCAGTACTTC,CASSFPGEETQYF
TRBJ2-1,TRBV7-2,TRBD2,NA,18,TGTGCCAGCAGCCTCCGGTACGGGAGGACTCTTCACTACAATGAGCAGTTCTTC,CASSLRYGRTLHYNEQFF
TRBJ2-1,TRBV5-1,TRBD2,NA,15,TGCGCCAGCAGCTTTGGGGGGGGCTCCTACAATGAGCAGTTCTTC,CASSFGGGSYNEQFF
TRBJ2-1,TRBV5-1,TRBD1,NA,14,TGCGCCAGCACCGGGACAGCCGTTTACAATGAGCAGTTCTTC,CASTGTAVYNEQFF
TRBJ2-1,TRBV9,NA,NA,13,TGTGCCAGCAGCGCCGGGATCCACAATGAGCAGTTCTTC,CASSAGIHNEQFF
TRBJ2-2,TRBV5-1,NA,NA,15,TGCGCCAGCAGACTTAGCGGACTGAACACCGGGGAGCTGTTTTTT,CASRLSGLNTGELFF
TRBJ2-1,TRBV13,TRBD1,NA,14,TGTGCCAGCAGCTTACGACAGGGGTTCTATGAGCAGTTCTTC,CASSLRQGFYEQFF
TRBJ2-7,TRBV5-1,NA,NA,13,TGCGCCAGCAGCTTACGGACTTCCTACGAGCAGTACTTC,CASSLRTSYEQYF
TRBJ2-5,TRBV11-2,TRBD2,NA,14,TGTGCCAGCAGCTTAAGCGGGAGCAGAGAGACCCAGTACTTC,CASSLSGSRETQYF
TRBJ2-7,TRBV10-3,NA,NA,13,TGTGCCAACCAACAGGGAAAGAACTACGAGCAGTACTTC,CANQQGKNYEQYF
TRBJ1-1,TRBV10-3,NA,NA,14,TGTGCCATCAGTGGGACTGCGGGGGACACTGAAGCTTTCTTT,CAISGTAGDTEAFF
TRBJ1-1,TRBV6-5,NA,NA,13,TGTGCCAGCAGTTTGGGCATGAACACTGAAGCTTTCTTT,CASSLGMNTEAFF
TRBJ2-7,TRBV30,NA,NA,13,TGTGCCTGGCGAGGGTCTTGGACCTACGAGCAGTACTTC,CAWRGSWTYEQYF
TRBJ2-1,TRBV29-1,NA,NA,14,TGCAGCGTTGAGGGGAGGTACTTTAACAATGAGCAGTTCTTC,CSVEGRYFNNEQFF
TRBJ2-7,TRBV28,TRBD2,NA,14,TGTGCCAGCACCTTCGGGGGGAGGGCCCACGAGCAGTACTTC,CASTFGGRAHEQYF